This TCR beta chain was sequenced in a study of OX40 agonist ivuxolimab in advanced cancers. Germline values: CDR1 MDHEN, CDR2 SYDVKM. The CDR3 is made up of 15 amino acids. V was clipped by 5 bases and J by 5 bases, with 19 bases between them. TCRdb keeps only in-frame clones here, not all; method: immunoSEQ multiplex PCR. The table lists 9,000 to 15,000 clones, about 86% of them singletons, with over 45% in the top ten. This specimen was CD4+ or CD8+ T cells sorted from blood, taken in a trial of the OX40 agonist ivuxolimab. This chain uses TRBV28 with TRBJ2-7; no definite D call. This sequence was found in an adult with an advanced solid tumor such as melanoma, head and neck, liver or kidney cancer. For the CDR3, the DNA is TGTGCCAGCAGTCCCGTAACATGTCAAGCCCACGAGCAGTACTTC. Amino acid sequence: CASSPVTCQAHEQYF. The full variable domain, completed using reference TRBV28 and TRBJ2-7, is DVKVTQSSRYLVKRTGEKVFLECVQDMDHENMFWYRQDPGLGLRLIYFSYDVKMKEKGDIPEGYSVSREKKERFSLILESASTNQTSMYLCASSPVTCQAHEQYFGPGTRLTVT.